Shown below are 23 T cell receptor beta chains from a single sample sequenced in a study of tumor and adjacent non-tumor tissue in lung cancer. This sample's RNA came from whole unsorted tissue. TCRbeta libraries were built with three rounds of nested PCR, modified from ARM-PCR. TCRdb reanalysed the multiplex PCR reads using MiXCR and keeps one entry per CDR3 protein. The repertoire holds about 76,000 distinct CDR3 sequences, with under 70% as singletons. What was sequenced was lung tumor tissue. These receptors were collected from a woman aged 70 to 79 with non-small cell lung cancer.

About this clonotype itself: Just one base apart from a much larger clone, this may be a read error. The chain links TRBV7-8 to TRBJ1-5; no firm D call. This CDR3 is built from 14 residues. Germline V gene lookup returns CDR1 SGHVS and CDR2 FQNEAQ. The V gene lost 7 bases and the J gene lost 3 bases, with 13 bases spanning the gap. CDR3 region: CASIRERDNQPQHF. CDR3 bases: TGTGCCAGCATTCGGGAGAGGGACAATCAGCCCCAGCATTTT.

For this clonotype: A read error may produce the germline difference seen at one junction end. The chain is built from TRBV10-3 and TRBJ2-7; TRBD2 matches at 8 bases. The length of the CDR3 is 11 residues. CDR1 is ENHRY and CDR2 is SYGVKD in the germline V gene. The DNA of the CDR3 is TGTGTCATCGGGGGGGGCGGCAAGCAGTACTTC. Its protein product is CVIGGGGKQYF.

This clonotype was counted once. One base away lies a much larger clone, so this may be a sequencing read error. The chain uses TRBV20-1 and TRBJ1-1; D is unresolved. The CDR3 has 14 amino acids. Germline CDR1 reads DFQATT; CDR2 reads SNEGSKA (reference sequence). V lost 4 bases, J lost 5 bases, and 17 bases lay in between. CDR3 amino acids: CSAKDGLVETEAFF. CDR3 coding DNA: TGCAGTGCTAAAGACGGATTGGTGGAGACTGAAGCTTTCTTT.

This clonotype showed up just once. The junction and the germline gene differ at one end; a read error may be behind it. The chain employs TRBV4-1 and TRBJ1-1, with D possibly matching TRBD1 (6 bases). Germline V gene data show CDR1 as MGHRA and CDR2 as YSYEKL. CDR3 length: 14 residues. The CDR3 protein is CASSRRTESTEPFF. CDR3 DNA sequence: TGCGCCAGCAGCCGCCGGACAGAGAGCACTGAACCTTTCTTT.

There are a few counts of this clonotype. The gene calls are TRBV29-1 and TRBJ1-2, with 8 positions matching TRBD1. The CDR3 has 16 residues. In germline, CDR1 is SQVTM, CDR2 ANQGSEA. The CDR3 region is CGAMTGEAGFAYGYTF. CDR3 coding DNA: TGCGGTGCTATGACAGGGGAGGCAGGATTCGCCTATGGCTACACCTTC.

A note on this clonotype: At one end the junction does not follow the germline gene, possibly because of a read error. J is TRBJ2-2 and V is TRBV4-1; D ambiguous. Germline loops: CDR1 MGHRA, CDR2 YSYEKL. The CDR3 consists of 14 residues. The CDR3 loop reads CTSSQVGFGGKLFF. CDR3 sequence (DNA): TGCACCAGCAGCCAAGTCGGATTCGGCGGTAAGCTGTTTTTT.

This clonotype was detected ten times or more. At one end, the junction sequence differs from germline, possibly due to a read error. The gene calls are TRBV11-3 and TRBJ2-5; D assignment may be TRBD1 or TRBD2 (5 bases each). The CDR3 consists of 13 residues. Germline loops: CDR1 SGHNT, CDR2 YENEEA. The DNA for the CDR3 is TGCGCCAGCAACTTAGGCGAGGGGGAGACCCAGTACTTC. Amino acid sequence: CASNLGEGETQYF.

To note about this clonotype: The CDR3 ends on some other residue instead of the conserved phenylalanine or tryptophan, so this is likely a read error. In DNA form, the CDR3 reads TGCAGCGTAAGACTAGCGGGATGGAACACCTACAATGAGCAGTTCTCC. The encoded protein is CSVRLAGWNTYNEQFS. The chain combines TRBV29-1 with TRBJ2-1; 11 positions match TRBD2. The germline gives CDR1 SQVTM, CDR2 ANQGSEA. V shed 6 bases and J 2 bases; nucleotides not matched to a gene: 9. CDR3 length: 16 amino acids.

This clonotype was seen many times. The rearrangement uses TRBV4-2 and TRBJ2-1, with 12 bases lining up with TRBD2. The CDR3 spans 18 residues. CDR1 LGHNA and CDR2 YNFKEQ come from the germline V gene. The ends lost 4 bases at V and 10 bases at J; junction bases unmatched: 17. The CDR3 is CASSPGLASGRVQREQFF. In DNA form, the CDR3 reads TGTGCCAGCAGCCCGGGTCTCGCTAGCGGGAGGGTTCAACGGGAGCAGTTCTTC.

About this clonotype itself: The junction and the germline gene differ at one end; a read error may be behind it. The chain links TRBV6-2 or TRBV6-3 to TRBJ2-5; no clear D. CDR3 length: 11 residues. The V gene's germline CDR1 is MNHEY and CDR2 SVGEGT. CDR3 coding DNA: TGTGTCAGCAGTTACGAAGAGACCCTGTACTTC. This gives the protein CVSSYEETLYF.

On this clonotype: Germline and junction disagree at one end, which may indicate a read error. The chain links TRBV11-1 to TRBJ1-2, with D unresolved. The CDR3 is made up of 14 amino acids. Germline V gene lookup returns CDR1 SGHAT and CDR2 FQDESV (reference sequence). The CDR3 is CASSHSGVGYEYTF. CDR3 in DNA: TGTGCCAGCAGTCATTCGGGAGTTGGCTATGAGTACACATTC.

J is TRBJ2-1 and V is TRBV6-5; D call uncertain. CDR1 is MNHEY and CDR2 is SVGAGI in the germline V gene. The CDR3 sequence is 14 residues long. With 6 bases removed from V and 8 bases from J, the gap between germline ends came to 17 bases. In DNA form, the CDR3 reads TGTGCCAGCAGACGACCCGATCTCACAGATGAGCAGTTCTTC. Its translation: CASRRPDLTDEQFF.

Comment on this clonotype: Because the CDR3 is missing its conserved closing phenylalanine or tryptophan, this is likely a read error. CDR3 in DNA: TGTGCCAGCAGCCGTTCCAGGACACCTCGCGGCGGATCTGGGGCCAACGTCCTGACTTAC. The encoded protein is CASSRSRTPRGGSGANVLTY. J is TRBJ2-6 and V is TRBV6-5; D is perhaps TRBD1 (5 bases). With 6 bases removed from V and 1 base from J, the gap between germline ends came to 25 bases. The germline V gene has CDR1 MNHEY and CDR2 SVGAGI. The CDR3 consists of 20 residues.

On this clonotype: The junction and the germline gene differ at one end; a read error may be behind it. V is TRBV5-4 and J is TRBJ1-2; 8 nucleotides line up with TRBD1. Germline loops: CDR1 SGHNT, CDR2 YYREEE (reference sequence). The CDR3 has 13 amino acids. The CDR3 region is CDSSFGQGAGYTF. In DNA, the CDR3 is TGTGACAGCAGCTTTGGGCAGGGGGCGGGCTACACCTTC.

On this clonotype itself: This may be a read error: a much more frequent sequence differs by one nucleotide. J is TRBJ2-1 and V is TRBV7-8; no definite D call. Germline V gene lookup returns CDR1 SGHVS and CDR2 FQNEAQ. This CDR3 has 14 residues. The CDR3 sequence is CASSLAGDYNDQFF. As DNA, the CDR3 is TGTGCCAGCAGCTTAGCCGGTGATTACAATGATCAGTTCTTC.

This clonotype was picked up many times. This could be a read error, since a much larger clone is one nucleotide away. The CDR3 sequence: CASSLAGVRTSGDYTF. The CDR3 region has the DNA TGTGCCAGCAGCCTGGCGGGGGTAAGAACAAGCGGAGACTACACCTTC. V is TRBV6-1 and J is TRBJ1-2; tentatively, D is TRBD1 (5 bases). Deletions cut 6 bases from V and 10 bases from J, with 27 bases between. Germline V gene data show CDR1 as MNHNS and CDR2 as SASEGT. This CDR3 contains 16 residues.

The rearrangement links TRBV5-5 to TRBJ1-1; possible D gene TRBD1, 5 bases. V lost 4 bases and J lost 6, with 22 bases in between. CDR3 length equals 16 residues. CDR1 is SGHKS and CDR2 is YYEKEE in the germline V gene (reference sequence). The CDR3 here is CASSMRMWGSNAEAFF. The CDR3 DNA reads TGTGCCAGCAGCATGCGAATGTGGGGGAGTAACGCTGAAGCTTTCTTT.

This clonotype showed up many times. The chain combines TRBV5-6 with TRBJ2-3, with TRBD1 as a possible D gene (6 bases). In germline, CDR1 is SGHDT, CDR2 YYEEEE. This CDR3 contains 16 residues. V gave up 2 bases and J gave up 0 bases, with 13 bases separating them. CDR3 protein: CASSLGRGSSTDTQYF. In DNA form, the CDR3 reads TGTGCCAGCAGCTTAGGCAGGGGCTCAAGCACAGATACGCAGTATTTT.

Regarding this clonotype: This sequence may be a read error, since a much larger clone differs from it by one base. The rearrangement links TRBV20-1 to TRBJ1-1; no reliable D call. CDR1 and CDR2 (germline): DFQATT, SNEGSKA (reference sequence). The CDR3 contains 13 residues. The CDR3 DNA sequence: TGCAGCGAGGTACCCGATCCGAACACTGAAGCTTTCTTT. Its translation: CSEVPDPNTEAFF.

The DNA of the CDR3 is TGTGCCAGCAGTGCGCTTGGAGAGAGAAACACTGAAGCTTTCTTT. Its protein is CASSALGERNTEAFF. J is TRBJ1-1 and V is TRBV6-5; D gene unclear. This CDR3 region has 15 residues. V was cut by 5 bases and J by 2 bases, with 15 bases left in between. Germline V lookup: CDR1 MNHEY, CDR2 SVGAGI.

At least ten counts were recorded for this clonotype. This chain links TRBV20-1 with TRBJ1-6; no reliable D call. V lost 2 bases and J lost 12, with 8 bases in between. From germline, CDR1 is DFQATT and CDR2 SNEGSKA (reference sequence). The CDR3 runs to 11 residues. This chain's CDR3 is CSARPEIPLHF. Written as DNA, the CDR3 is TGCAGTGCTAGACCGGAGATACCCCTCCACTTT.

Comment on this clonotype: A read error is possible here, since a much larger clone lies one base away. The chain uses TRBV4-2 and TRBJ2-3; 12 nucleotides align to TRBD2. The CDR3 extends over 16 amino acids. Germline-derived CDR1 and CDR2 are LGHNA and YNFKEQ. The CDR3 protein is CANSVRLAGEMDTQYF. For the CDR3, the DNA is TGTGCCAACAGCGTTCGACTAGCGGGAGAAATGGATACGCAGTATTTT.

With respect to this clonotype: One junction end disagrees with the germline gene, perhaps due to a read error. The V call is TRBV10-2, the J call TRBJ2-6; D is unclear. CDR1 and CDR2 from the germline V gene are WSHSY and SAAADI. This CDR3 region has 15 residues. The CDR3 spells CASRVVLSGVNVLTF. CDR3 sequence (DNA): TGCGCCAGCAGGGTAGTCCTATCTGGGGTCAACGTCCTGACTTTC.